This T cell receptor (beta chain) was identified in a study of cytomegalovirus exposure and HLA in healthy donors. Study outcomes and limitations: TCR beta sequences numbering more than 15,000 were associated with HLA alleles at 0.05 false discovery rate in a later analysis.

Points on this clone: Its cognate antigen is unknown.

Amplification used 60 Vbeta primers and 13 Jbeta primers. Method: immunoSEQ multiplex PCR; TCRdb's copy keeps in-frame clones and lacks some. The sample has nearly 200,000 clones, roughly 80% seen once; the top ten hold approximately 2.1%. Sequencing was carried out using PBMCs. The receptor's source is a woman aged 25 to 39 in good health and CMV-seropositive.

The CDR3 sequence: CAISGQLYGYTF. The DNA for the CDR3 is TGTGCCATCAGTGGACAGCTCTATGGCTACACCTTC. The gene calls are TRBV10-3 and TRBJ1-2, with D maybe TRBD1 (5 bases). The ends were cut back, 4 bases at V and 4 bases at J, with 7 bases in the middle. The CDR3 is 12 amino acids. The germline V gene encodes CDR1 ENHRY and CDR2 SYGVKD.